One sample yielded the 2 T cell receptor beta chains listed below, sequenced in a study of identifying expanded T cells in peripheral blood (dated by TCRdb to about 2019). The library was obtained by the immunoSEQ multiplex PCR assay. The table comes from immuneACCESS by way of TCRdb, which keeps in-frame sequences with V and J called. Part of the clones is missing from these tables; in studies checked, under half for an unresolved V gene and the rest for unknown reasons. This sample comprises roughly 90,000 clones, approximately 84% of them detected only once. In total, the top ten clones hold 3.5% to 5% of the sample. The sequencing sample was made of blood. The source of these receptors is a person aged 18-70 years in good health.

This rearrangement joins TRBV5-1 to TRBJ2-2, with D perhaps TRBD2 (5 bases). Trimming removed 2 bases from V and 6 bases from J, with 14 bases in between. This CDR3 spans 15 amino acids. The germline V gene has CDR1 SGHRS and CDR2 YFSETQ. CDR3 protein: CASSFVTGAAGELFF. The CDR3 region has the DNA TGCGCCAGCAGCTTTGTGACTGGAGCGGCCGGGGAGCTGTTTTTT.

This clone was counted only a few times. V and J are TRBV7-2 and TRBJ2-4, with D unresolved. The CDR3 length is 16 residues. Germline V lookup: CDR1 SGHTA, CDR2 FQGNSA. The ends were cut back, 2 bases at V and 4 bases at J, with 15 bases in the middle. The CDR3 nucleotides are TGTGCCAGCAGCTTAAGCCCGGCACTTTTGAAAAACATTCAGTACTTC. It encodes CASSLSPALLKNIQYF.